This T cell receptor beta chain comes out of a study of response to subunit inactivated influenza vaccine. Study-level findings and limits: Researchers suggested that each seasonal influenza vaccination recruits few new T cells.

Concerning this clonotype itself: Antigen: not known.

Deletions cut 0 bases from V and 0 bases from J, with 9 bases between. CDR1 and CDR2 from the germline V gene are MNHEY and SVGAGI. This CDR3 spans 16 amino acids. TCRdb used MiXCR to reprocess the RT-PCR reads, holding one entry per CDR3 protein. The table shows hundreds of thousands of distinct CDR3 sequences, with approximately 7.6% occurring only once. The receptor was derived from a man aged 50 to 69 who received an inactivated influenza vaccine. The sample was PBMCs from blood, taken around 2 years after vaccination. The chain recombines TRBV6-5 with TRBJ1-3, with D tentatively TRBD1 (5 bases). This CDR3 is CASSYSGDHSGNTIYF. CDR3 coding DNA: TGTGCCAGCAGTTACTCAGGGGATCACTCTGGAAACACCATATATTTT.